This T cell receptor (beta chain) appears in the sequencing data of a study of blood T cell repertoires in COVID-19. Study context: Samples came from the United States, Italy and Spain, spanning acute and convalescent COVID-19. T cells, B-cell-depleted T cells, or PBMCs provided the cDNA or gDNA that served as material.

The CDR3 length is 15 residues. With 5 bases clipped from V and 2 bases from J, the junction kept 7 bases outside the gene matches. Germline values: CDR1 SGHVS, CDR2 FQNEAQ. Source study methods: Estimation of nucleated cell counts relied on the amplification of reference gene primers. Repertoires were generated with immunoSEQ multiplex PCR, while TCRdb's copy carries only in-frame clones and drops some. V and J calls and clone size are those listed in that table; D and trimming were worked out from the DNA. Of around 380,000 clones in the sample, 81% were seen once. The sequence came from a human donor with acute or convalescent COVID-19. The donor label of this sample is uncertain. This chain connects TRBV7-8 to TRBJ2-7, with 9 bases matching TRBD1. Sequencing was done on a sample of peripheral blood. The CDR3 here is CASSRGQGTPYEQYF. The CDR3 DNA is TGTGCCAGCAGCAGGGGACAGGGCACCCCCTACGAGCAGTACTTC.